This T cell receptor (beta chain) was documented in a study of graft-versus-host responses after intestinal transplantation. About the research overall: Recipients got multivisceral, liver-intestinal, or isolated intestinal transplants. Every one of the recipients received anti-thymocyte globulin induction and afterwards took tacrolimus and steroids for roughly 3 years.

Clones were sequenced by immunoSEQ multiplex PCR, and TCRdb holds only the in-frame ones, with some missing. Of more than 95,000 clones in the sample, over 85% are singletons; the top ten hold 1% to 1.5%. With respect to this clone: Its antigen is currently unknown.

Germline values: CDR1 LNHDA, CDR2 SQIVND (reference sequence). The length of the CDR3 is 19 residues. Trimming removed 4 bases from V and 2 bases from J, with 24 bases in between. The V gene is TRBV19, the J gene TRBJ2-1; perhaps TRBD1 as D (6 bases). This TCR derives from a human donor who received an intestinal transplant. Sequenced material: unstimulated CD8+ T cells sorted from spleen or lymph node cells, taken before intestinal transplant. The CDR3 nucleotides read TGTGCCAGTAGTACCTCCTATACAGGGACACCTGGGACCTACAATGAGCAGTTCTTC. As protein: CASSTSYTGTPGTYNEQFF.